Presented here are 18 T cell receptor beta chains from one specimen sequenced in a study of blood T cell repertoires in COVID-19. TCRdb keeps only in-frame clones here, not all; method: immunoSEQ multiplex PCR. The table includes 110,000 or so clones, around 85% detected once. The specimen was peripheral blood. The origin of the receptors is a woman aged 55-70 years with COVID-19, enrolled during active disease.

V usage is TRBV5-1 and J usage is TRBJ1-3; the D gene is possibly TRBD1 (6 bases). Germline-derived CDR1 and CDR2 are SGHRS and YFSETQ. This CDR3 contains 15 residues. Trimming removed 0 bases at V and 2 bases at J, with 9 bases between. This CDR3 reads CASSLDREAGNTIYF. The CDR3 nucleotides read TGCGCCAGCAGCTTGGACAGGGAAGCTGGAAACACCATATATTTT. Looking up the rest from reference TRBV5-1 and TRBJ1-3 gives the full variable domain: KAGVTQTPRYLIKTRGQQVTLSCSPISGHRSVSWYQQTPGQGLQFLFEYFSETQRNKGNFPGRFSGRQFSNSRSEMNVSTLELGDSALYLCASSLDREAGNTIYFGEGSWLTVV.

The V call is TRBV7-2, the J call TRBJ2-5, with TRBD2 matching 10 bases. Germline V gives CDR1 SGHTA, CDR2 FQGNSA. Trimming at V came to 3 bases and at J to 2 bases, leaving 6 bases not matched to a gene. There are 16 residues in the CDR3. CDR3 amino acids: CASSFSGGDAQETQYF. The CDR3, as DNA: TGTGCCAGCAGCTTCAGCGGGGGGGATGCTCAAGAGACCCAGTACTTC.

This rearrangement joins TRBV20-1 to TRBJ2-1; D perhaps matches TRBD1 (6 bases). The CDR3 covers 13 residues. Germline-derived CDR1 and CDR2 are DFQATT and SNEGSKA (reference sequence). V was cut by 3 bases and J by 7 bases, with 13 bases left in between. The CDR3 spells CSASPQGPNEQFF. The CDR3 DNA sequence: TGCAGTGCTAGTCCACAGGGCCCGAATGAGCAGTTCTTC.

J is TRBJ1-2 and V is TRBV4-3; 8 bases fit TRBD1. The V segment lost 1 base and the J segment 2 bases; nucleotides outside the gene matches: 3. In germline, CDR1 is LGHNA, CDR2 YSLEER. The CDR3 has 15 amino acids. CDR3 DNA: TGCGCCAGCAGCCAAGCGGGACAGGAAAACTATGGCTACACCTTC. Translating it yields CASSQAGQENYGYTF.

The chain uses TRBV7-2 and TRBJ2-3, with 14 bases aligning to TRBD2. The J segment lost 3 bases and the V segment lost 5 bases, leaving 4 bases of the junction unmatched. The length of the CDR3 is 16 residues. Germline V gene data show CDR1 as SGHTA and CDR2 as FQGNSA. The CDR3 nucleotides are TGTGCCAGCAGCCAACGACTAGCGGGGGGGACAGATACGCAGTATTTT. The encoded protein is CASSQRLAGGTDTQYF.

A single count supports this clone. This chain connects TRBV6-2 or TRBV6-3 to TRBJ2-7; tentatively, D is TRBD2 (6 bases). This CDR3 contains 15 residues. Looked up from germline, CDR1 is MNHEY and CDR2 is SVGEGT. V dropped 7 bases and J dropped 0 bases, with 16 bases sitting between them. The CDR3 loop is CASTPRGSSSYEQYF. CDR3 coding DNA: TGTGCCAGCACCCCCCGGGGGTCTAGCTCCTACGAGCAGTACTTC.

This rearrangement joins TRBV5-1 to TRBJ2-2, with 11 positions matching TRBD1. This CDR3 region has 15 residues. Trimming cost V 4 bases and J 6 bases; bases outside gene matches: 5. Germline values: CDR1 SGHRS, CDR2 YFSETQ. CDR3 in amino acids: CASSQRTGGSGELFF. The DNA of the CDR3 is TGCGCCAGCAGCCAACGGACAGGGGGCTCCGGGGAGCTGTTTTTT. The full variable domain, its missing parts supplied by reference TRBV5-1 and TRBJ2-2, is KAGVTQTPRYLIKTRGQQVTLSCSPISGHRSVSWYQQTPGQGLQFLFEYFSETQRNKGNFPGRFSGRQFSNSRSEMNVSTLELGDSALYLCASSQRTGGSGELFFGEGSRLTVL.

The chain couples TRBV5-4 to TRBJ1-4; the D gene is possibly TRBD1 (6 bases). V lost 4 bases and J 5 bases, leaving 15 bases between the germline ends. CDR1 is SGHNT and CDR2 is YYREEE in the germline V gene (reference sequence). This CDR3 contains 15 residues. CDR3 loop: CASSRAGTRNEKLFF. The CDR3 bases are TGTGCCAGCAGCAGAGCCGGGACAAGAAATGAAAAACTGTTTTTT.

This clone was picked up one time. The chain is built from TRBV7-9 and TRBJ2-2; 8 nucleotides agree with TRBD1. Losses at the gene ends were 7 bases for V and 4 bases for J; bases not matched to a gene: 2. Germline loops: CDR1 SEHNR, CDR2 FQNEAQ (reference sequence). The CDR3 runs 13 residues. CDR3 amino acids: CASTGQGTGELFF. For the CDR3, the DNA is TGTGCCAGCACAGGACAGGGCACCGGGGAGCTGTTTTTT.

The chain is built from TRBV3-1 (or the pseudogene TRBV3-2) and TRBJ1-1; D is ambiguous. Trimming left V 2 bases short and J 1 base short, with 8 bases between. The germline V gene encodes CDR1 LGHDT and CDR2 YNNKEL (reference sequence). The CDR3 runs to 14 residues. The DNA of the CDR3 is TGTGCCAGCAGCCAACAGGAGGCGAACACTGAAGCTTTCTTT. Protein: CASSQQEANTEAFF.

This rearrangement joins TRBV14 to TRBJ1-3; D not resolved. This CDR3 comprises 16 residues. The V and J ends lost 1 base and 2 bases respectively, with 12 bases between them. CDR1 is SGHDN, CDR2 FVKESK, per germline. The CDR3 sequence is CASSQVSYEAGNTIYF. DNA for the CDR3: TGTGCCAGCAGCCAAGTGTCCTATGAGGCTGGAAACACCATATATTTT.

This clone occurred once. The sample has other DNA sequences that encode this CDR3 too. This chain uses TRBV3-1 (or the pseudogene TRBV3-2) with TRBJ2-5; D gene unclear. V dropped 4 bases and J dropped 1 base, with 7 bases sitting between them. Germline loops: CDR1 LGHDT, CDR2 YNNKEL (reference sequence). The CDR3 consists of 13 residues. CDR3 sequence: CASSRQVQETQYF. The CDR3 bases are TGTGCCAGCAGCCGGCAGGTCCAAGAGACCCAGTACTTC.

The V gene is TRBV9, the J gene TRBJ1-5, with D maybe TRBD1 (5 bases). Trimming shortened V by 1 base and J by 0 bases, and 8 bases separated the two germline ends. This CDR3 comprises 15 residues. The V gene's germline CDR1 is SGDLS and CDR2 YYNGEE. The CDR3 loop is CASSVSGDSNQPQHF. DNA of the CDR3: TGTGCCAGCAGCGTATCGGGGGATAGCAATCAGCCCCAGCATTTT.

The rearrangement joins TRBV6-5 to TRBJ1-1, with TRBD1 matching 8 bases. CDR1 is MNHEY and CDR2 is SVGAGI in the germline V gene. The CDR3 length is 14 residues. V gave up 2 bases and J gave up 3 bases; unmatched junction bases: 2. DNA for the CDR3: TGTGCCAGCAGTTACGAGGACAGGGACACTGAAGCTTTCTTT. It translates to CASSYEDRDTEAFF.

This clone has more than one count but fewer than ten. The chain carries TRBV13 and TRBJ1-1; TRBD1 aligns across 9 bases. Germline CDR1 PRHDT, CDR2 FYEKMQ (reference sequence). V trimming: 5 bases; J trimming: 5 bases; junction bases outside the gene matches: 18. The CDR3 sequence is 18 residues long. CDR3 coding DNA: TGTGCCAGCAGCCTTATAGGCATAAGCGAGACAGGGGGTACTGAAGCTTTCTTT. Protein sequence: CASSLIGISETGGTEAFF.

This chain links TRBV2 with TRBJ1-2; no firm D call. V lost 7 bases and J lost 2, with 11 bases in between. The V gene's germline CDR1 is SNHLY and CDR2 FYNNEI. The CDR3 runs to 13 residues. The CDR3 DNA reads TGTGCCAGCAAGGAGGAGCCCAACTATGGCTACACCTTC. Translating gives CASKEEPNYGYTF.

The chain has TRBV5-1 and TRBJ2-3, with TRBD2 matching 8 bases. Trimming cost V 0 bases and J 6 bases; bases outside gene matches: 6. The CDR3 is made up of 15 amino acids. Germline values: CDR1 SGHRS, CDR2 YFSETQ. The CDR3 spells CASSLERGGRDTQYF. CDR3 DNA sequence: TGCGCCAGCAGCTTGGAACGGGGGGGGCGCGATACGCAGTATTTT.

This clone was detected only once. This chain links TRBV6-5 with TRBJ1-1; a weak D match, TRBD1 (5 bases). The CDR3 sequence is 14 residues long. V lost 7 bases to trimming and J lost 1 base, with 13 bases between them. Germline CDR1 is MNHEY and CDR2 is SVGAGI. In nucleotides, the CDR3 is TGTGCCAGCACCCTCGGTCAGGGGAACACTGAAGCTTTCTTT. Its translation is CASTLGQGNTEAFF.